This T cell receptor beta chain was sequenced during a study of blood T cell repertoires in COVID-19 (TCRdb year 2020). Turning to the overall study: Samples covering the acute and convalescent phases of COVID-19 were provided by collaborators in the United States, Italy and Spain. The sample metadata nearly always contained a de-identified subject ID, COVID-19 status, age in years and sex. Subjects who had been exposed to COVID-19, were actively infected with it, or had recovered from it provided the deeply sampled blood TCRbeta repertoires that made up the dataset. Where HLA class I and class II types were available, the types were taken from metadata supplied by the sample provider, not from assay-based typing. Samples were obtained from the ongoing ImmuneRACE study (first 160 participants) and from 1,254 subjects provided by 6 global collaborators. A freely available public database, intended as a resource for researchers studying the immune response to SARS-CoV-2, is where the repertoires were released. The material from the prospective study consisted of cDNA or gDNA derived from T cells, B-cell-depleted T cells, or PBMCs. Broader findings and caveats from the paper: How much clinical and demographic metadata was included differed by source and by participant, and the metadata was provided uncurated.

TCRbeta CDR3 regions were amplified from genomic DNA using the immunoSEQ Assay, a bias-controlled multiplex PCR. The study's own analysis went as follows. Within the assay, amplification of reference gene primers was used to estimate how many nucleated cells each sample contained. Sequence reads were collapsed and filtered to measure the absolute abundance of every unique TCRbeta CDR3 rearrangement. For each sample, productive Simpson clonality was calculated as the square root of Simpson's diversity index over productive rearrangements. TCRdb limited this immuneACCESS table to in-frame rearrangements with V and J called. A share of clones is missing; checked studies link under half to unresolved V genes, and the rest is unexplained. The DNA gave D and trimming, while V, J and clone size come from that table. The sample has about 100,000 clones on record, 91% of them singletons. The ten largest clones add up to around 2.1% of the sample.

Comment on this clone: There is no known antigen for this receptor. No clone much larger than this one lies a single base away; base qualities are absent.

The collaborating institutions used their own protocols to collect whole blood in K2EDTA tubes. For TCRbeta analysis, collaborator samples were shipped as frozen whole blood, as isolated PBMCs, or as DNA extracted from either sample type. At the junction V is shortened by 4 bases and J by 4 bases; bases outside the gene matches: 3. According to the germline V gene, CDR1 reads SQVTM and CDR2 reads ANQGSEA. The CDR3, cysteine through phenylalanine, is 13 amino acids long. The retained sequence is limited to the CDR3, 39 bases, with the frame set at the first base. This TCR was recovered from a man aged 50 to 60 with active COVID-19. Material for sequencing was peripheral blood. The V and J genes are TRBV29-1 and TRBJ1-1; TRBD1 matches 10 bases in the middle. The CDR3: CSVVRTGGTEAFF. The nucleotide sequence reads as follows: TGCAGCGTTGTCCGGACAGGGGGCACTGAAGCTTTCTTT.